Reported below is one TCR beta chain. V lost 2 bases to trimming and J lost 1 base; unmatched junction nucleotides: 6. Germline V CDR1 and CDR2: LNHDA, SQIVND (reference sequence). The CDR3 runs 17 residues. The sample comes from a study of cytomegalovirus exposure and HLA in healthy donors. PCR involved 60 Vbeta and 13 Jbeta primers. Sequencing was performed with immunoSEQ multiplex PCR; in TCRdb, only in-frame clones are kept and a portion is missing. Of about 140,000 clones listed, around three quarters are singletons. The receptor comes from a woman aged 60 to 75 in good health and CMV-seropositive. The V call is TRBV19, the J call TRBJ1-5; 9 bases are a match to TRBD1. Sequenced input: PBMCs. CDR3 amino acids: CASSIPDRGASNQPQHF. DNA of the CDR3: TGTGCCAGTAGTATACCGGACAGGGGCGCAAGCAATCAGCCCCAGCATTTT.